In its sample, the clone carrying this T cell receptor (beta chain) was seen a few times. TCRdb passed the 5' RACE reads through MiXCR, listing each CDR3 protein once. The sample includes over 95,000 distinct CDR3 sequences, approximately 16% of them seen just once. These data come from a study of T cells of healthy individuals. The germline V and J ends were trimmed by 3 bases and 1 base, with 4 bases remaining between them. The length of the CDR3 is 13 residues. Germline-derived CDR1 and CDR2 are SGHRS and YFSETQ. The sequence came from a human donor in good health. V gene TRBV5-1 combines with J gene TRBJ2-2; D gene ambiguous. In DNA form, the CDR3 reads TGCGCCAGCAGCTCCCAGAACACCGGGGAGCTGTTTTTT. This codes for CASSSQNTGELFF.